Listed below are T cell receptor beta chains from one sample, sequenced in a study of identical twins. A single record per CDR3 protein comes from TCRdb applying MiXCR to the 5' RACE reads. The table shows about 890,000 distinct CDR3 sequences, with approximately 13% occurring only once. The sample also formed part of further work on yellow fever vaccine responses in identical twins.

Sequences were obtained from PBMCs. These receptor sequences come from a woman between 18 and 29 years old in good health. Both conserved end residues are part of each CDR3. A D gene is named only where the DNA matches it firmly. The size of a clone is reported for some rows only, either as once, few or many, or as a class for expanded clones.

D gene: -
J gene: TRBJ2-1
clone size: -
V gene: TRBV2
CDR3 protein: CASSERNEQFF
CDR3 DNA: TGTGCCAGCAGTGAACGCAATGAGCAGTTCTTC

D gene: -
J gene: TRBJ2-6
clone size: few
V gene: TRBV13
CDR3 protein: CASSPRSASGANVLTF
CDR3 DNA: TGTGCCAGCAGCCCCCGGTCAGCCTCTGGGGCCAACGTCCTGACTTTC

D gene: TRBD1
J gene: TRBJ1-2
clone size: few
V gene: TRBV29-1
CDR3 protein: CSVEGMEDREGVGYTF
CDR3 DNA: TGCAGCGTTGAAGGGATGGAGGACAGGGAGGGTGTAGGCTACACCTTC

D gene: -
J gene: TRBJ2-7
clone size: -
V gene: TRBV7-3
CDR3 protein: CASSFSQNYEQYF
CDR3 DNA: TGTGCCAGCAGCTTCAGTCAGAACTACGAGCAGTACTTC

D gene: TRBD2
J gene: TRBJ2-5
clone size: -
V gene: TRBV7-9
CDR3 protein: CASSLTLADRETQYF
CDR3 DNA: TGTGCCAGCAGCTTAACACTAGCGGATCGGGAGACCCAGTACTTC

D gene: -
J gene: TRBJ2-3
clone size: few
V gene: TRBV5-5
CDR3 protein: CASSWTDSTDTQYF
CDR3 DNA: TGTGCCAGCAGCTGGACAGACAGCACAGATACGCAGTATTTT

D gene: TRBD1
J gene: TRBJ1-1
clone size: few
V gene: TRBV28
CDR3 protein: CASSSTGGRAEAFF
CDR3 DNA: TGTGCCAGCAGTTCCACAGGGGGCAGGGCTGAAGCTTTCTTT

D gene: -
J gene: TRBJ1-2
clone size: -
V gene: TRBV2
CDR3 protein: CASVRDENYGYTF
CDR3 DNA: TGTGCCAGCGTGAGGGATGAAAACTATGGCTACACCTTC

D gene: TRBD1
J gene: TRBJ2-7
clone size: many
V gene: TRBV12-3/TRBV12-4
CDR3 protein: CASSRTGRPYEQYF
CDR3 DNA: TGTGCCAGCAGTCGGACAGGGAGACCCTACGAGCAGTACTTC

D gene: -
J gene: TRBJ2-2
clone size: few
V gene: TRBV4-2
CDR3 protein: CASSRDAYGRQNTGELFF
CDR3 DNA: TGTGCCAGCAGCCGGGACGCGTATGGGAGGCAGAACACCGGGGAGCTGTTTTTT

D gene: -
J gene: TRBJ1-5
clone size: many
V gene: TRBV12-3/TRBV12-4
CDR3 protein: CASSSRGAYSNQPQHF
CDR3 DNA: TGTGCCAGCAGCTCCAGGGGCGCTTATAGCAATCAGCCCCAGCATTTT

D gene: -
J gene: TRBJ2-7
clone size: many
V gene: TRBV24-1
CDR3 protein: CATSPSGQDPSEGSYEQYF
CDR3 DNA: TGTGCCACCAGTCCTAGCGGACAGGATCCTAGCGAAGGCTCCTACGAGCAGTACTTC

D gene: -
J gene: TRBJ1-6
clone size: few
V gene: TRBV5-1
CDR3 protein: CASSLAQGFGSPLHF
CDR3 DNA: TGCGCCAGCAGCTTGGCCCAGGGCTTCGGTTCACCCCTCCACTTT

D gene: -
J gene: TRBJ2-3
clone size: few
V gene: TRBV7-9
CDR3 protein: CASSLRDRSDTQYF
CDR3 DNA: TGTGCCAGCAGCTTAAGAGACAGATCAGATACGCAGTATTTT

D gene: -
J gene: TRBJ2-5
clone size: -
V gene: TRBV4-1
CDR3 protein: CASSQGSVVLGTNGETQYF
CDR3 DNA: TGCGCCAGCAGCCAAGGAAGTGTAGTGCTGGGGACCAACGGAGAGACCCAGTACTTC

D gene: -
J gene: TRBJ1-2
clone size: few
V gene: TRBV4-1
CDR3 protein: CASRPGESYGYTF
CDR3 DNA: TGCGCCAGCCGACCAGGGGAATCCTATGGCTACACCTTC

D gene: TRBD1
J gene: TRBJ1-1
clone size: many
V gene: TRBV5-1
CDR3 protein: CASSLTGARTEAFF
CDR3 DNA: TGCGCCAGCAGCTTGACAGGGGCTCGCACTGAAGCTTTCTTT

D gene: -
J gene: TRBJ1-2
clone size: -
V gene: TRBV20-1
CDR3 protein: CSARWGIDYGYTF
CDR3 DNA: TGCAGTGCTAGGTGGGGGATTGACTATGGCTACACCTTC

D gene: TRBD2
J gene: TRBJ2-1
clone size: -
V gene: TRBV11-2
CDR3 protein: CASSFRAGDHNEQFF
CDR3 DNA: TGTGCCAGCAGCTTCCGAGCGGGAGATCACAATGAGCAGTTCTTC

D gene: -
J gene: TRBJ1-1
clone size: many
V gene: TRBV6-2/TRBV6-3
CDR3 protein: CASSGNGAAEAFF
CDR3 DNA: TGTGCCAGCAGTGGGAATGGTGCGGCTGAAGCTTTCTTT

D gene: -
J gene: TRBJ1-1
clone size: few
V gene: TRBV20-1
CDR3 protein: CSARDPLGGQGTEAFF
CDR3 DNA: TGCAGTGCTAGAGACCCCCTTGGGGGGCAGGGCACTGAAGCTTTCTTT

D gene: TRBD2
J gene: TRBJ2-1
clone size: -
V gene: TRBV20-1
CDR3 protein: CCASRSAGGAYNEQFF
CDR3 DNA: TGCTGTGCTAGCCGGAGTGCGGGAGGGGCCTACAATGAGCAGTTCTTC

D gene: TRBD1
J gene: TRBJ2-1
clone size: few
V gene: TRBV5-1
CDR3 protein: CASSGGRDRLLRGYNEQFF
CDR3 DNA: TGCGCCAGCAGCGGGGGCCGGGACAGGCTCCTTAGGGGGTACAATGAGCAGTTCTTC

D gene: -
J gene: TRBJ1-2
clone size: -
V gene: TRBV20-1
CDR3 protein: CSAERGFNYGYTF
CDR3 DNA: TGCAGTGCTGAACGGGGCTTTAACTATGGCTACACCTTC

D gene: -
J gene: TRBJ2-5
clone size: -
V gene: TRBV20-1
CDR3 protein: CSARDAAAQGGQYF
CDR3 DNA: TGCAGTGCTAGAGATGCAGCCGCCCAGGGTGGCCAGTACTTC

D gene: TRBD1
J gene: TRBJ2-7
clone size: -
V gene: TRBV2
CDR3 protein: CASSGQGGFYEQYF
CDR3 DNA: TGTGCCAGCAGTGGACAGGGTGGGTTCTACGAGCAGTACTTC